A selection of T cell receptor beta chains follows, all from one sample in a study of long-term antiretroviral therapy in people with HIV. Produced via immunoSEQ multiplex PCR; TCRdb's table is partial and in-frame only. The profile shows under 20,000 clones, 60% to 85% of them singletons. This specimen consisted of unsorted PBMCs, obtained 2.3 years after starting antiretroviral therapy. Receptor source: a woman aged 40 to 49 with HIV. CDR3s include the opening cysteine and the closing phenylalanine or tryptophan. The D gene is left open where the match is weak. Rows may omit the clone size; those that give it use once, few, many or a size class.

J,V,size,D,DNA,CDR3
TRBJ2-1,TRBV7-8,.,.,TGTGCCAGCAGCTTAGCGCGGAAAACAGATTTATTCAGCTACAATGAGCAGTTCTTC,CASSLARKTDLFSYNEQFF
TRBJ1-2,TRBV21-1,.,.,TGTGCCAGCAGCAAAGGATCCAGGGGTGACTATGGCTACACCTTC,CASSKGSRGDYGYTF
TRBJ2-7,TRBV7-8,few,.,TGTGCCAGCAGCTTAGCGGTTCAGTCCTACGAGCAGTACTTC,CASSLAVQSYEQYF
TRBJ1-2,TRBV19,.,.,TGTGCCAGTAGCCGGGACTATGGCTACACCTTC,CASSRDYGYTF
TRBJ1-4,TRBV28,once,TRBD1,TGTGCCAGCAGTTTACTCCCGGGACAGCATAATGAAAAACTGTTTTTT,CASSLLPGQHNEKLFF
TRBJ1-2,TRBV5-6,.,.,TGTGCCAACAGCTTGGCGTATGGCTACACCTTC,CANSLAYGYTF
TRBJ1-6,TRBV2,.,.,TGTGCCAGCAGTGAATTGGGGGGGCTGGGTTCACCCCTCCACTTT,CASSELGGLGSPLHF
TRBJ1-2,TRBV2,.,.,TGTGCCAGCAGTGAAGCGGGAGGGACGTTCGATTCTGTCTACACCTTC,CASSEAGGTFDSVYTF
TRBJ1-1,TRBV5-6,.,.,TGTGCCAGCAGCTTCAAGGGGCAGAACACTGAAGCTTTCTTT,CASSFKGQNTEAFF
TRBJ2-7,TRBV6-1,.,.,TGTGCCAGCACCCAGGGGCCCTACTACGAGCAGTACTTC,CASTQGPYYEQYF
TRBJ2-3,TRBV7-9,.,.,TGTGCCAGCAGCTTAGCACTCCTTGTACCGCTTAGCACAGATACGCAGTATTTT,CASSLALLVPLSTDTQYF
TRBJ2-5,TRBV6-1,once,TRBD2,TGTGCCAGCAGTGATCCCAGCGGGGTTGAGACCCAGTACTTC,CASSDPSGVETQYF
TRBJ2-2,TRBV25-1,.,.,TGTGCCACCTCCGGGACATGGAGTTCCGGGGAGCTGTTTTTT,CATSGTWSSGELFF
TRBJ1-1,TRBV23-1,.,TRBD1,TGCGCCAGCAGTCACCGACAGGGGGCAGCTTTCTTT,CASSHRQGAAFF
TRBJ2-6,TRBV9,.,.,TGTGCCAGCAGCCCCTTCTTGGAGGAAACTGGGGCCAACGTCCTGACTTTC,CASSPFLEETGANVLTF
TRBJ1-1,TRBV5-3,.,.,TGTGCCAGAAGCTTGGCTACAGGGCCGAACACTGAAGCTTTCTTT,CARSLATGPNTEAFF
TRBJ1-1,TRBV4-1,.,.,TGCGCCAGCAGTCTCAGGGCATTGAACACTGAAGCTTTCTTT,CASSLRALNTEAFF